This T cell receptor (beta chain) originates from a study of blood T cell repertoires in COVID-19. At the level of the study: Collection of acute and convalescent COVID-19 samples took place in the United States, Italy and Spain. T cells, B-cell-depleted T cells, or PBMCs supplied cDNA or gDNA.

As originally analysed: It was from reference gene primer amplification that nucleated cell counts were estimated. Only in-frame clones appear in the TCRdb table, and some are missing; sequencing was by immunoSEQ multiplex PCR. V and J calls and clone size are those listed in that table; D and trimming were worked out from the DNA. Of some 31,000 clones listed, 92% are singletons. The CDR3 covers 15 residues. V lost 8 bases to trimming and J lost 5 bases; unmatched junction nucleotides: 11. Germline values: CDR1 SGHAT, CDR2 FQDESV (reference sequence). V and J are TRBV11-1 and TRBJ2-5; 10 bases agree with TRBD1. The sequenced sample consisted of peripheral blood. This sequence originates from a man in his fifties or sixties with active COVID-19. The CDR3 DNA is TGTGCCAGCTTAGCGGACAGGGGGAGAGGGGAGACCCAGTACTTC. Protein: CASLADRGRGETQYF.